The clone carrying this TCR beta chain was picked up a small number of times. Its antigen is still unknown. This specimen belongs to a study of T-cell memory formation after mild COVID-19. Broader study findings: Pre-infection memory already had some responding clones, implying cross-reactive memory joined. For contracting clones, CD4+ ones sat mainly in CM and EM, CD8+ in EMRA. There was a balanced CD4/CD8 profile in clones contracting day 15 to 85, and later expanders leaned CD4+.

The length of the CDR3 is 16 residues. Trimming took off 4 bases at V and 1 base at J, with 13 bases between the two ends. Using constant-segment primers, 5'RACE produced TCR alpha and TCR beta cDNA libraries carrying sample barcodes and UMIs. Using its own MiXCR run on the 5' RACE reads, TCRdb lists one record per CDR3 protein. The repertoire holds about 430,000 distinct CDR3 sequences, around 17% seen once, with 20% to 25% in the top ten. The chain joins TRBV12-3 or TRBV12-4 to TRBJ2-2, with a possible D match to TRBD1 (6 bases). Sequenced input: PBMCs or a T cell subset sorted from them (not recorded which). The TCR was taken from a man between 18 and 29 years old who had mild COVID-19 (a few samples of this study predate the infection). Cell type and time point are not known. This CDR3 is CASSSNTGKNTGELFF. Written as DNA, the CDR3 is TGTGCCAGCAGTTCGAACACAGGGAAGAACACCGGGGAGCTGTTTTTT.